A selection of T cell receptor beta chains follows, all from one sample in a study of shared clonotypes between healthy human individuals. Sequencing used immunoSEQ multiplex PCR; TCRdb keeps in-frame clones, though not all of them. The data contain a few million clones, approximately 92% of them singletons. The sequenced material came from naive CD4+ T cells sorted from blood. These receptors were taken from a man between 18 and 35 years old in good health. CDR3s include the opening cysteine and the closing phenylalanine or tryptophan. D genes are given only for firm matches. Some rows mark clone size as missing; the rest say once, few, many or name a class of expanded clone.

cdr3_nt,cdr3_aa,j_call,v_call,d_call,clone_size
TGTGCCAGCAGCTCCCAAGGGACAGGGAACACTGAAGCTTTCTTT,CASSSQGTGNTEAFF,TRBJ1-1,TRBV7-8,TRBD1,-
TGTGCCAGCTCACCTCCCGGGACGGACCAGGAGCAGTACTTC,CASSPPGTDQEQYF,TRBJ2-7,TRBV18,-,-
TGTGCCAGCAGTGGGGCGGGGGCCTCCTACAATGAGCAGTTCTTC,CASSGAGASYNEQFF,TRBJ2-1,TRBV2,-,-
TGTGCCAGCAGCCCCCAGAGGCTAGCGGGGGGGAACAATGAGCAGTTCTTC,CASSPQRLAGGNNEQFF,TRBJ2-1,TRBV7-8,TRBD2,-
TGTGCCAGCAGCTTGGGGTTAAGAGCTAGCGGAGAACAAGAGACCCAGTACTTC,CASSLGLRASGEQETQYF,TRBJ2-5,TRBV5-4,TRBD2,-
TGTGCCAGCAGCTGGGCGGGGCCCACAGATACGCAGTATTTT,CASSWAGPTDTQYF,TRBJ2-3,TRBV5-6,-,-
TGTGCCAGCAGCGGACAGGGGGTTATGAACACTGAAGCTTTCTTT,CASSGQGVMNTEAFF,TRBJ1-1,TRBV6-1,TRBD1,-
TGTGCCTGGAGTTCCCCGGGGGGGTTATGGGGCTACACCTTC,CAWSSPGGLWGYTF,TRBJ1-2,TRBV30,-,-
TGTGCCAGCAGGCCTTCCGGGACACCAACCGGGGAGCTGTTTTTT,CASRPSGTPTGELFF,TRBJ2-2,TRBV27,-,-
TGTGCCAGCAGTTTAACGGGGGTCTGGGGGACCCAGTACTTC,CASSLTGVWGTQYF,TRBJ2-5,TRBV28,-,once
TGTGCCGCCCAGGGAGGCACTGAAGCTTTCTTT,CAAQGGTEAFF,TRBJ1-1,TRBV10-3,-,-
TGCGCCAGCACATCAGTTGGCTATGGCTACACCTTC,CASTSVGYGYTF,TRBJ1-2,TRBV10-2,-,-
TGTGCCAGCCTACGGACAGCCCCGACTTTATCGGGCCACGAGCAGTACTTC,CASLRTAPTLSGHEQYF,TRBJ2-7,TRBV18,-,-
TGTGCCAGTAGTATAGTGGGCCTGGGAGGTGATCAGCCCCAGCATTTT,CASSIVGLGGDQPQHF,TRBJ1-5,TRBV19,-,-
TGTGCCAGCAGTTTCGATAGTAGGTTCTCTGGAAACACCATATATTTT,CASSFDSRFSGNTIYF,TRBJ1-3,TRBV28,-,-
TGTGCCAGCAGTTTTGGGACAGGGGATACCGGGGAGCTGTTTTTT,CASSFGTGDTGELFF,TRBJ2-2,TRBV6-5,TRBD1,-
TGTGCCAGCTCACCGGGACAGGGGGAGTATGGCTACACCTTC,CASSPGQGEYGYTF,TRBJ1-2,TRBV18,TRBD1,once
TGTGCCAGCAGTCCGGGGGGGCTTTATACGCAGTATTTT,CASSPGGLYTQYF,TRBJ2-3,TRBV28,TRBD2,-
TGTGCCAGCTCAAGGGACAGATACGAGCAGTACTTC,CASSRDRYEQYF,TRBJ2-7,TRBV18,TRBD1,-
TGTGCCAGCAGCTTGGCCCAGGGTCTCCAAGAGACCCAGTACTTC,CASSLAQGLQETQYF,TRBJ2-5,TRBV5-4,-,-
TGTGCCAGCTCCGGAGGGAAGGAAGAGACCCAGTACTTC,CASSGGKEETQYF,TRBJ2-5,TRBV18,-,-
TGTGCCAGCAGTACACGGACAGGGTATGGCTACACCTTC,CASSTRTGYGYTF,TRBJ1-2,TRBV28,TRBD1,-
TGCGCCAGCTCCGGACTAGCGGGCTCCTACAATGAGCAGTTCTTC,CASSGLAGSYNEQFF,TRBJ2-1,TRBV5-1,TRBD2,-
TGTGCCAGCTCACCAATGGCAGGGGGGACTGAAGCTTTCTTT,CASSPMAGGTEAFF,TRBJ1-1,TRBV18,TRBD1,-
TGTGCCAGCAGCCCTTTCGCAGGAGGATGGGATGGCTACACCTTC,CASSPFAGGWDGYTF,TRBJ1-2,TRBV9,-,-
TGTGCCAGCAGTTCAACGACTAGCGGAGCTTACAATGAGCAGTTCTTC,CASSSTTSGAYNEQFF,TRBJ2-1,TRBV27,TRBD2,-
TGTGCCAGCAGTGATACCAGTTCAGGAACAGATACGCAGTATTTT,CASSDTSSGTDTQYF,TRBJ2-3,TRBV6-1,-,once
TGTGCCAGTAGTACCCAGGGGGATACGCAGTATTTT,CASSTQGDTQYF,TRBJ2-3,TRBV19,-,-
TGTGCCAGCAGCGTATCTTTCCAGACCTATGGCTACACCTTC,CASSVSFQTYGYTF,TRBJ1-2,TRBV9,-,-
TGTGCCAGCAGCCGGGGGGAGGGGGCGACTGAAGCTTTCTTT,CASSRGEGATEAFF,TRBJ1-1,TRBV5-4,TRBD1,-
TGTGCTAACAGGGAACTACTATCCTACGAGCAGTACTTC,CANRELLSYEQYF,TRBJ2-7,TRBV6-1,-,-
TGCGCCAGCAGTCCTAGACAGGGCTCCTACGAGCAGTACTTC,CASSPRQGSYEQYF,TRBJ2-7,TRBV10-2,TRBD1,-
TGCGCCAGCAGCCGGGGCCTGTACACAGATACGCAGTATTTT,CASSRGLYTDTQYF,TRBJ2-3,TRBV5-1,-,-
TGTGCCAGCAGTTTCGAAGAGGGGGATGGCTACACCTTC,CASSFEEGDGYTF,TRBJ1-2,TRBV6-5,-,-
TGTGCCAGCAGCGTACCGGGACAGGGAGATACGCAGTATTTT,CASSVPGQGDTQYF,TRBJ2-3,TRBV9,TRBD1,-
TGTGCCAGCAGTTCATATCCTTCACAGGGGGTGCAATGGTACACTGAAGCTTTCTTT,CASSSYPSQGVQWYTEAFF,TRBJ1-1,TRBV27,TRBD1,-
TGTGCCATCAGTGAGTCGGGACTTCTCGAAAAACTGTTTTTT,CAISESGLLEKLFF,TRBJ1-4,TRBV10-3,-,-
TGTGCCAGCAGGAAGGAGTTGTACCATGGCTACACCTTC,CASRKELYHGYTF,TRBJ1-2,TRBV6-5,-,-
TGCGCCAGCAGCCCGGCCTCTCCCAGGGCCTACGAGCAGTACTTC,CASSPASPRAYEQYF,TRBJ2-7,TRBV5-1,-,-
TGTGCCAGCTGCCTCGGGACAGGGGTTGGGAATCAGCCCCAGCATTTT,CASCLGTGVGNQPQHF,TRBJ1-5,TRBV2,TRBD1,once
TGTGCCAGCAGCCAGACGGCGGAGAACATTCAGTACTTC,CASSQTAENIQYF,TRBJ2-4,TRBV4-2,-,-
TGTGCCAGCTCACCACAGGGGCAGCCCCAGCATTTT,CASSPQGQPQHF,TRBJ1-5,TRBV18,-,-
TGTGCCAGCAGTCTCGGGACGCTGAACACCGGGGAGCTGTTTTTT,CASSLGTLNTGELFF,TRBJ2-2,TRBV27,-,-
TGTGCCAGCAGTTTCATAGCGGGGGAGCAGTTCTTC,CASSFIAGEQFF,TRBJ2-1,TRBV6-6,TRBD2,-